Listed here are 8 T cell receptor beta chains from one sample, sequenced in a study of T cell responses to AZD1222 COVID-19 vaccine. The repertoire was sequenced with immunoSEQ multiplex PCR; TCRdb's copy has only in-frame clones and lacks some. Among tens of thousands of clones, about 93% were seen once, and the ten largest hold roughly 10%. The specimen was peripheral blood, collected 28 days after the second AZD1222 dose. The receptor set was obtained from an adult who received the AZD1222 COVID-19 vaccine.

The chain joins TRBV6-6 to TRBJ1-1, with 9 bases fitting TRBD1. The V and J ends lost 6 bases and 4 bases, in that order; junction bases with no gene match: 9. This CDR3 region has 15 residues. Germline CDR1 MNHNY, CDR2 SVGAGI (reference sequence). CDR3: CASRDSGTGLTEAFF. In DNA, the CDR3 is TGTGCCAGCAGGGATTCCGGGACAGGGCTCACTGAAGCTTTCTTT.

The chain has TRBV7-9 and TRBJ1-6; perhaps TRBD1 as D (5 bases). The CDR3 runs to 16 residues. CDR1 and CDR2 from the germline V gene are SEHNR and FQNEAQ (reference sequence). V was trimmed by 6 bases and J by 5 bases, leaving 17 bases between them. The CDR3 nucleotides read TGTGCCAGCAGGGATCCGGGGACGGTTAATAATTCACCCCTCCACTTT. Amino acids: CASRDPGTVNNSPLHF.

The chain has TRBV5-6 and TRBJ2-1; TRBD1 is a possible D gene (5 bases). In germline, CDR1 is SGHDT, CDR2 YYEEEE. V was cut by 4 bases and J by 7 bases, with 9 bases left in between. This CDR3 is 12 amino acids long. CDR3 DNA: TGTGCCAGCAGCCTGGGGCCAAATGAGCAGTTCTTC. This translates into CASSLGPNEQFF.

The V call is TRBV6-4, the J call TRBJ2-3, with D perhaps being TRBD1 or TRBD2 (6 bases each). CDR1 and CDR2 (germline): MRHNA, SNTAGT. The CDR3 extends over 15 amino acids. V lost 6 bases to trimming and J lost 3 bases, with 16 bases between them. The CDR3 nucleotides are TGTGCCAGCAGCACGGGACACCGGGGGACAGATACGCAGTATTTT. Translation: CASSTGHRGTDTQYF.

CDR3 coding DNA: TGTGCCAGCAGTGATATGGGGATGAACACTGAAGCTTTCTTT. Amino acid sequence: CASSDMGMNTEAFF. The gene calls are TRBV2 and TRBJ1-1, with D hard to call. Trimming cost V 3 bases and J 0 bases, with 8 bases left between them. The CDR3 is made up of 14 amino acids. Germline lookup yields CDR1 SNHLY and CDR2 FYNNEI.

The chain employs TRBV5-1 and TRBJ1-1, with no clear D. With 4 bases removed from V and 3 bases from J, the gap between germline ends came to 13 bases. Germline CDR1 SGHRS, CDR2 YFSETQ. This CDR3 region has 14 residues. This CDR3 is CASSIQTGDTEAFF. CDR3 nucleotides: TGCGCCAGCAGCATCCAGACGGGAGACACTGAAGCTTTCTTT.

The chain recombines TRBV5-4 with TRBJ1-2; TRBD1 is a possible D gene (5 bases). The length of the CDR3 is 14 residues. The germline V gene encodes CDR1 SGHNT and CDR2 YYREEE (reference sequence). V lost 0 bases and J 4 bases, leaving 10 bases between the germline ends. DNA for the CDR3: TGTGCCAGCAGCTTGGGCGGGGCCGGCTATGGCTACACCTTC. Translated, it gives CASSLGGAGYGYTF.

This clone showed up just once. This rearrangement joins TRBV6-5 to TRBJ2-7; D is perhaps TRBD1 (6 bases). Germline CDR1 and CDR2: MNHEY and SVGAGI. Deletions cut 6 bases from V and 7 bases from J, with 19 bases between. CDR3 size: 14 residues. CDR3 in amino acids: CASSWTAVPGEQYF. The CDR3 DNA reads TGTGCCAGCAGCTGGACAGCGGTGCCAGGGGAGCAGTACTTC.